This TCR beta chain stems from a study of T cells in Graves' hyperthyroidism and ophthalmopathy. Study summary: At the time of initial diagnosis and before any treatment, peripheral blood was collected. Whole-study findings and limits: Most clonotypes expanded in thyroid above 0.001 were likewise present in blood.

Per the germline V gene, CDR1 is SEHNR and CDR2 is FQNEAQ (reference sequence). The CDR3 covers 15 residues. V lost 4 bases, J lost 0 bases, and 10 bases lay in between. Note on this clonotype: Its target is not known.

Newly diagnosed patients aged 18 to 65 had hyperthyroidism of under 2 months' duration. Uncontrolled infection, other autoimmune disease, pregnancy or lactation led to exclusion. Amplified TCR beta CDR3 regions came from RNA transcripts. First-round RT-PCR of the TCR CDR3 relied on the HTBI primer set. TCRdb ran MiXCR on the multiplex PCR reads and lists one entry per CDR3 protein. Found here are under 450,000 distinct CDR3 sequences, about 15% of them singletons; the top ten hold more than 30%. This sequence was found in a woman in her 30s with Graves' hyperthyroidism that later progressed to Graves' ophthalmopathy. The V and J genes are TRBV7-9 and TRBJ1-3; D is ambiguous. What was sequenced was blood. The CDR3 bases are TGTGCCAGCAGCTCCATCTGGGACTCTGGAAACACCATATATTTT. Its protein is CASSSIWDSGNTIYF.